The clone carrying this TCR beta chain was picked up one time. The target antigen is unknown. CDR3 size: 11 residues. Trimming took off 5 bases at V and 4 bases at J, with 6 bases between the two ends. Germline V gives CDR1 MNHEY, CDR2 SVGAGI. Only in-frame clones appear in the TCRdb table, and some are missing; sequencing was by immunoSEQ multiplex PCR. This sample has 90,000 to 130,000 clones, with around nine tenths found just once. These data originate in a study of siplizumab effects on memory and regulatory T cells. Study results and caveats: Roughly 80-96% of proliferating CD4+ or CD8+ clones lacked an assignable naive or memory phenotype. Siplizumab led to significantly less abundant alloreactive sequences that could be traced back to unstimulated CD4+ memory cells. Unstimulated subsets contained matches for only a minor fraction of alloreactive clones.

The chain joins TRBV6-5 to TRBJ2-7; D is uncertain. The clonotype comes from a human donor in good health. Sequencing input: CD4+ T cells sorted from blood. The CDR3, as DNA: TGTGCCAGCAGTGGGCAATACGAGCAGTACTTC. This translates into CASSGQYEQYF.